This TCR beta chain was recorded in a study of cytomegalovirus exposure and HLA in healthy donors (dated by TCRdb to the late 2010s). For the study in its entirety: In an earlier analysis of 587 of the donors, approximately 300 Gb of sequence data and 95 million to 130 million unique TCR beta sequences from 150 million to 200 million T cells were reported. Among the roughly 410 genotyped donors, more than 70% belonged to the genetic ancestry cluster associated with self-reported Caucasian donors. The study aimed to test whether cataloging public T cell receptors could reveal signatures of past pathogen exposure. Roughly five DR-DQ haplotypes were handled as single units for association and clustering, since linkage in the cohort was strong. To study patterns of TCR occurrence, a later analysis re-analyzed previously published TCR beta repertoires from just over 650 donors and added high-resolution HLA genotyping. The later analysis used no new phenotypic data to find candidate immune exposures, relying instead on TCR beta sequences and their occurrence across donors. The study profiled the T cell repertoires of some 610 subjects by immunosequencing and related them to cytomegalovirus serostatus. A later genetic analysis used genome-wide SNP genotypes for about 65% of the roughly 700 donors, treating that subset as a discovery cohort. An earlier analysis of several hundred of the donors applied high-throughput TCR beta sequencing to assess whether each TCR beta V gene segment acted as functional or pseudogenic. Typing coverage differed by locus: A, B, C, DRB1 and DQB1 were typed in about 629-640 donors, DQA1 in about 500, DPA1 in some 600, and DPB1 in just under 490. Class I and class II HLA loci were covered by the typing at four-digit resolution. The study combined high-throughput TCR immunosequencing, statistical association of individual TCRs with disease status, and machine learning to predict cytomegalovirus infection status. All discovery cohort repertoires had been generated using a single sequencing platform. On average, about 240,000 unique TCR beta nucleotide sequences were sequenced per donor among 350 to 400 genotyped donors of the cohort, with roughly a sixth of those sequences being non-productive. In addition to the first cohort of 666 subjects, a separate validation cohort of approximately 120 different subjects was used. Around 320 gigabases of sequencing data and 80 million or so unique TCR sequences were included in an early release covering over 600 HLA-typed donors. Donor age, sex, ethnicity and CMV serostatus were compiled alongside the repertoire data.

The research as a whole found: In a later genetic analysis, a missense DCLRE1C variant was associated with V-gene and J-gene trimming of TCR beta chains, and the association was replicated in an independent cohort. Because HLA typing was unavailable for some donors at each locus, only the typed subset was used in association tests. Some IMGT-functional V segments, including TRBV6-2 and TRBV6-3, could not be told apart with the 87-base-pair reads, so those segments were excluded. In a later analysis, most CMV-associated TCR beta chains were found to appear HLA-restricted, with HLA associations seemingly driven largely by CMV exposure. Across donors, most TCR sequences were observed very rarely, whereas some public TCRs were present in many individuals. The sequencing pipeline was judged likely to have produced a cluster of highly shared sequence variants as a technical artifact. The study gave a list of some 150 TCR beta chains associated with cytomegalovirus. A further reported finding was that TCR beta sequences accurately predicted the HLA-A and HLA-B alleles for most subjects in the first cohort. Because counts were too low, roughly 17 rarely observed V segments, including chromosome 9 orphons, were left out of the earlier analysis of a few hundred of the donors. The only immune exposure information available for the cohort was CMV serostatus. In an earlier analysis of approximately 600 of the donors, most TCR beta V segments were observed in productive rearrangements about 87% or about 30% of the time, broadly matching IMGT annotations. Linkage disequilibrium might explain the correlated functional status among segregating V segments, but an unknown experimental factor could not be ruled out. In a later analysis, TCR association rates were found to vary across HLA loci, with the most associated TCRs seen for DRB1 alleles and the fewest for HLA-C alleles. A later analysis reported that several top co-occurrence clusters appeared linked to parvovirus B19, influenza, CMV and Epstein-Barr virus. The authors suggested that the approach could potentially be generalized to other disease states and immunological phenotypes. In both the original and validation cohorts, the classifier was reported to diagnose cytomegalovirus status with high specificity and sensitivity. In vitro tests confirmed that a few of the cytomegalovirus-associated TCR beta chains recognize cytomegalovirus antigens. Roughly uniform sequencing depth across donors was assumed in presence/absence analyses, although this assumption may not hold. A later analysis associated 15,000 or so TCR beta sequences with specific HLA alleles at a false discovery rate of 0.05. Strong co-occurrence of HLA alleles, especially DR and DQ, made assigning TCR associations to individual alleles difficult. In a later analysis, HLA-associated TCR beta chains were found to be more clonally expanded and to have lower generation probabilities than equally common non-associated chains. In a later genetic analysis, fewer N-insertions in productive TCRs were reported among donors in an Asian-associated ancestry cluster than the roughly 670-donor mean. This cohort had only TCR beta chains sequenced, and the lack of alpha or paired-chain data limited which features could be detected.

The CDR3 covers 15 residues, taking in both the cysteine and the phenylalanine. Only the CDR3 part of the read is kept: 45 bases, read in frame from the first base. CDR1 SNHLY and CDR2 FYNNEI are derived from the germline V gene. Trimming leaves V shorter by 5 bases and J shorter by 2 bases, with the junction holding 3 bases beyond the gene matches. Libraries were made using the immunoSEQ multiplex PCR assay. For the multiplex PCR, a mixture combining 60 forward primers for TCR Vbeta segments and 13 reverse primers for TCR Jbeta segments was used. The CDR3 region of rearranged TCR beta genes was amplified from genomic DNA by a multiplex PCR assay. The amplified TCR beta libraries were sequenced on the Illumina HiSeq System as 87-base-pair reads. Under the source paper's analysis protocol: A later analysis tallied roughly 80 million unique TCR beta chains across the 666 repertoires, and about 12 million of those chains were shared by two or more donors. Raw reads were error-corrected and collapsed into unique sequences by a nearest-neighbor algorithm in which closely related sequences were merged to remove PCR and sequencing errors. To assign V, D and J gene segments, CDR3 sequences were aligned to IMGT reference sequences. For a sequence to be retained, a match of at least six nucleotides to both a V gene segment and a J gene segment was required. Rearrangements were classified as productive when the CDR3 lacked stop codons and remained in frame with V and J, and all other rearrangements were classified as non-productive. CDR3 was defined according to IMGT convention as the region running from the second conserved V-encoded cysteine to the conserved J-encoded phenylalanine. Sequences without an unambiguous match to a single V gene segment were excluded from the earlier analysis of about 630 of the donors. In an earlier analysis of some 590 of the donors, V segments were called functional above 56.7% productive rearrangements and were called segregating when the between-donor standard deviation exceeded 5%. To diagnose cytomegalovirus status from the catalog of TCR beta chain sequences, a statistical classification framework was built. In a later analysis, V and J genes were assigned by comparing TCR nucleotide sequences against IMGT/GENE-DB human TR gene sequences. The TCRdist pipeline was used in a later analysis to assign CDR3 sequences and most-parsimonious VDJ recombination scenarios. A later analysis defined each TCR beta chain by its CDR3 amino acid sequence plus V-gene family, and excluded reads lacking a unique V-gene family. A later analysis removed several hundred highly shared, low-generation-probability nucleotide sequences to deal with suspected cross-contamination and a sequencing artifact. For each public chain, a later analysis derived a clonal expansion index from normalized ranks of inferred template counts within each repertoire. In a later analysis, generation probabilities were computed using a VDJ recombination model fitted to out-of-frame rearrangements, and the results were checked against IGoR. In a later analysis, hypergeometric tests were used to score TCR-TCR, TCR-HLA and TCR-CMV co-occurrence, with a repertoire-size bias correction applied to TCR pairs. False discovery rates were estimated in a later analysis by permuting HLA or CMV assignments 20 times. In a later analysis, co-occurring TCRs were grouped with DBSCAN, and TCRdist sequence similarity was added when clustering was performed within HLA-allele-positive subsets. Co-occurrence clustering excluded repertoires with fewer than 30,000 or more than 120,000 public chains, plus five with anomalous nucleotide sharing. Sourced from immuneACCESS, this table was stored by TCRdb with only in-frame sequences that have V and J called. A share of the clones is absent; for the studies checked, an unresolved V gene accounts for under half, and the remainder has no known explanation. That table gives V, J and clone size, and the DNA gave D and trimming. The sample table holds about 110,000 clones, of which 13% to 15% were seen once. Jointly, the top ten make up roughly 0.89% of the sample.

The cohort comprised several hundred healthy bone marrow donors. All cohort members were sampled while nominally healthy, although unrecorded immune exposures were likely present. The donor tested CMV seronegative, placing the donor among the 352 seronegative members of the cohort. A peripheral blood sample was collected from each donor, and TCR beta sequencing was performed on peripheral blood mononuclear cells. The Qiagen DNeasy Blood Extraction Kit was used to extract genomic DNA from the blood cell samples. As regards this clone: The antigen it binds to is not known. The sample holds no much larger clone one base away, and base qualities are not on file.

This chain joins TRBV2 to TRBJ2-3, with TRBD2 matching 11 junction bases. Sequencing was carried out using PBMCs. This receptor was identified in a female donor in good health and CMV-seronegative. The nucleotide sequence is TGTGCCAGCAGTCAGGGACTAGCGGACACAGATACGCAGTATTTT. This is translated as CASSQGLADTDTQYF. With the portions outside the CDR3 filled from the reference TRBV2 and TRBJ2-3 genes, the complete variable region becomes EPEVTQTPSHQVTQMGQEVILRCVPISNHLYFYWYRQILGQKVEFLVSFYNNEISEKSEIFDDQFSVERPDGSNFTLKIRSTKLEDSAMYFCASSQGLADTDTQYFGPGTRLTVL.